This T cell receptor beta chain was identified during a study of blood T cells in healthy people across ages. The CDR3 runs to 13 residues. From germline, CDR1 is DFQATT and CDR2 SNEGSKA (reference sequence). V gave up 3 bases and J gave up 3 bases; unmatched junction bases: 4. Regarding the study as a whole: Because donor CMV status was unknown, expanded clonotype changes were possibly confounded.

Sample-barcoded 5' priming and a J-beta primer mix drove a second PCR of about 6 to 11 cycles. In TCRdb, the 5' RACE reads were re-called with MiXCR into one record per CDR3 protein. This repertoire shows about 1.6 million distinct CDR3 sequences, about 31% found once; its top ten account for approximately 11%. This clonotype appeared a few times. Its specificity is not known. Specimen: blood. The V call is TRBV20-1, the J call TRBJ1-1; TRBD1 aligns across 7 bases. The TCR was taken from a woman under 40 in good health. CDR3 sequence: CSARRQGYTEAFF. CDR3 sequence (DNA): TGCAGTGCTAGGAGACAGGGTTACACTGAAGCTTTCTTT.